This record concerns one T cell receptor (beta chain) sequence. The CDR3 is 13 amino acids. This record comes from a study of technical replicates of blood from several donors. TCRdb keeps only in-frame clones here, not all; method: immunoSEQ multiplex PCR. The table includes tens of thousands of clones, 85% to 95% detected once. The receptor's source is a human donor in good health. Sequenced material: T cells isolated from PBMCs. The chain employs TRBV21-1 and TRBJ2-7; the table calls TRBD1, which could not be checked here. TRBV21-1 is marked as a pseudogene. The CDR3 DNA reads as TGTGCCAGCAGCAAAGGGACAGGGGGCGAGCAGTACTTC. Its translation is CASSKGTGGEQYF.